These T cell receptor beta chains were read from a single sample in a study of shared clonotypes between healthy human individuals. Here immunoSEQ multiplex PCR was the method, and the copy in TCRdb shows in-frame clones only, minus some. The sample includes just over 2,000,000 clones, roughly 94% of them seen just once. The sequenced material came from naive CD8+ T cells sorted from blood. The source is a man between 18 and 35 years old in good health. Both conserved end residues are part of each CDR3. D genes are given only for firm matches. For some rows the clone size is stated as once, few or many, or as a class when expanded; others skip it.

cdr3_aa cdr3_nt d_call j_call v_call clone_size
CSVEDLGGPDTQYF TGCAGCGTTGAAGATTTAGGAGGCCCGGATACGCAGTATTTT - TRBJ2-3 TRBV29-1 -
CASSLDFYYEAAQGAPLHF TGTGCCAGCAGCTTGGACTTCTATTATGAGGCTGCCCAGGGGGCACCCCTCCACTTT TRBD1 TRBJ1-6 TRBV5-5 -
CASSLGQGYSYEQYF TGCGCCAGCAGCTTGGGACAGGGGTACTCCTACGAGCAGTACTTC TRBD1 TRBJ2-7 TRBV5-1 -
CASSVRDRLNYGYTF TGTGCCAGCAGCGTCCGGGACAGGTTAAACTATGGCTACACCTTC TRBD1 TRBJ1-2 TRBV5-4 few
CASSFLATSGRDQQETQYF TGTGCCAGCAGTTTTTTAGCGACTAGCGGGAGGGACCAACAAGAGACCCAGTACTTC TRBD2 TRBJ2-5 TRBV28 -
CASSEADLRDSPLHF TGTGCCAGCAGTGAAGCCGACCTTCGGGATTCACCCCTCCACTTT - TRBJ1-6 TRBV6-1 few
CAISDLISSYNEQFF TGTGCCATCAGTGACCTCATTAGCTCCTACAATGAGCAGTTCTTC - TRBJ2-1 TRBV10-3 -
CASSIGGGILREQFF TGTGCCAGTAGTATAGGCGGGGGGATTTTAAGGGAGCAGTTCTTC TRBD2 TRBJ2-1 TRBV19 -
CASSPSGQNYGYTF TGTGCCAGCTCACCATCCGGACAAAACTATGGCTACACCTTC - TRBJ1-2 TRBV18 -
CASTGSSGKRSSYEQYF TGTGCCAGCACGGGATCGAGCGGGAAAAGGAGCTCCTACGAGCAGTACTTC TRBD2 TRBJ2-7 TRBV2 -
CASSQVQGPPADTQYF TGCGCCAGCAGCCAAGTGCAGGGACCTCCGGCAGACACGCAGTATTTT - TRBJ2-3 TRBV4-1 -
CASRGLNEQYF TGTGCCAGTAGGGGACTTAACGAGCAGTACTTC - TRBJ2-7 TRBV19 -
CASSYVLGEAFF TGTGCCAGCAGTTACGTGTTGGGGGAAGCTTTCTTT - TRBJ1-1 TRBV6-6 once
CASSQWSSFTIYF TGTGCCAGCAGCCAATGGTCCTCCTTCACCATATATTTT - TRBJ1-3 TRBV14 -
CASSLLGVANEQFF TGTGCCAGCAGCTTACTAGGGGTAGCCAATGAGCAGTTCTTC - TRBJ2-1 TRBV13 once
CASSLGLGVGEQFF TGCGCCAGCAGCTTGGGACTAGGGGTGGGAGAGCAGTTCTTC - TRBJ2-1 TRBV5-1 -
CASSDRPGLNQPQHF TGTGCCAGCAGCGACCGACCGGGACTGAATCAGCCCCAGCATTTT - TRBJ1-5 TRBV27 -
CASSLGTVNTEAFF TGTGCCAGCAGTTTGGGGACGGTGAACACTGAAGCTTTCTTT - TRBJ1-1 TRBV27 -
CASSSDRGANEKLFF TGTGCCAGCAGCAGTGACAGGGGAGCTAATGAAAAACTGTTTTTT - TRBJ1-4 TRBV21-1 -
CASSPFAGTKETQYF TGTGCCAGCAGCCCCTTCGCCGGGACAAAAGAGACCCAGTACTTC - TRBJ2-5 TRBV7-6 -
CASSEAINSYNEQFF TGTGCCAGCAGTGAAGCAATTAACTCCTACAATGAGCAGTTCTTC - TRBJ2-1 TRBV6-1 -
CASSLGQAAEQYF TGTGCCAGCAGTTTAGGGCAGGCGGCCGAGCAGTACTTC - TRBJ2-7 TRBV28 -
CASSLSGTSGEQFF TGTGCTAGCAGCTTATCAGGGACTAGCGGTGAGCAGTTCTTC TRBD2 TRBJ2-1 TRBV7-7 -
CASGTDYSGNTIYF TGTGCCAGCGGGACCGACTACTCTGGAAACACCATATATTTT - TRBJ1-3 TRBV10-3 -
CASSQDPLAGVSEQYF TGCGCCAGCAGCCAAGATCCACTAGCGGGAGTCAGCGAGCAGTACTTC TRBD2 TRBJ2-7 TRBV4-3 -
CASSPGDRGLGYYTF TGTGCCAGCTCACCTGGGGACAGGGGGCTAGGTTACTACACCTTC TRBD1 TRBJ1-2 TRBV18 -
CSVLTGDYYEQYF TGCAGCGTCCTGACGGGGGACTACTACGAGCAGTACTTC TRBD2 TRBJ2-7 TRBV29-1 -
CASSSGTGGFEQYF TGTGCCAGCAGTTCAGGGACAGGGGGCTTCGAGCAGTACTTC TRBD1 TRBJ2-7 TRBV6-6 -
CASSFRGGDEQYF TGTGCCAGCAGCTTTCGGGGGGGCGACGAGCAGTACTTC TRBD2 TRBJ2-7 TRBV5-4 once
CASGLGGSLLDTQYF TGTGCCAGCGGACTTGGCGGGAGCCTTCTTGATACGCAGTATTTT TRBD2 TRBJ2-3 TRBV7-2 -
CASSKWGDRAPFYF TGTGCCAGCAGCAAATGGGGGGACAGAGCCCCCTTTTACTTC - TRBJ2-7 TRBV11-2 -
CASSSLSQGAYEQYF TGTGCCAGCAGTTCTTTAAGCCAGGGGGCTTACGAGCAGTACTTC TRBD1 TRBJ2-7 TRBV6-6 -
CASSYPGGTSTDTQYF TGTGCCAGCAGTTACCCAGGGGGGACTAGCACAGATACGCAGTATTTT - TRBJ2-3 TRBV6-5 -
CASSVNRGSGANVLTF TGTGCCAGCAGCGTAAATCGGGGTTCTGGGGCCAACGTCCTGACTTTC - TRBJ2-6 TRBV9 -
CASRTGGHEQYF TGTGCCAGCCGCACAGGGGGCCACGAGCAGTACTTC TRBD1 TRBJ2-7 TRBV25-1 -
CASRGGSYNEQFF TGTGCCAGCAGGGGGGGCTCCTACAATGAGCAGTTCTTC - TRBJ2-1 TRBV2 -
CASSPAGTSVHNEQFF TGTGCCAGCAGCCCGGCCGGGACTAGCGTCCACAATGAGCAGTTCTTC TRBD2 TRBJ2-1 TRBV7-8 -
CASSLNRGYEQYF TGCGCCAGCAGCCTTAACAGGGGTTACGAGCAGTACTTC TRBD1 TRBJ2-7 TRBV5-1 once
CASSWGKGTYEQYF TGCGCCAGCAGTTGGGGCAAAGGGACCTACGAGCAGTACTTC - TRBJ2-7 TRBV4-3 -
CASTTGGDTQYF TGTGCCAGTACCACAGGCGGCGATACGCAGTATTTT - TRBJ2-3 TRBV19 once
CAWSPGQTNQPQHF TGTGCCTGGAGTCCCGGGCAGACCAATCAGCCCCAGCATTTT - TRBJ1-5 TRBV30 many